Listed here are 11 T cell receptor beta chains from one sample, sequenced in a study of neurological immune-mediated disorders. TCRdb reprocessed the 5' RACE reads with MiXCR, giving one entry per CDR3 protein. The sample lists about 46,000 distinct CDR3 sequences, 1.9% occurring once. The sequencing input was PBMCs. The receptors were sampled from a woman in her forties with multiple sclerosis.

This clonotype has a count of ten or more. The CDR3 region is CASSLGDYYNEQFF. CDR3 in DNA: TGTGCCAGCAGCTTGGGAGATTACTACAATGAGCAGTTCTTC. The V call is TRBV5-5, the J call TRBJ2-1; D is uncertain. Germline CDR1 SGHKS, CDR2 YYEKEE (reference sequence). The V gene lost 0 bases and the J gene lost 3 bases, with 7 bases spanning the gap. The CDR3 has 14 residues.

This clonotype occurred many times. This chain joins TRBV4-1 and TRBJ1-6, with a tentative D call TRBD1 (6 bases). The CDR3 runs 15 residues. CDR1 and CDR2 (germline): MGHRA, YSYEKL. The V and J ends lost 1 base and 10 bases respectively, with 14 bases between them. CDR3 nucleotides: TGCGCCAGCAGCCAAGTAGGCAGGGGACACTCACCCCTCCACTTT. Translating gives CASSQVGRGHSPLHF.

This clonotype was seen at least ten times. The V call is TRBV2, the J call TRBJ2-3, with D perhaps matching TRBD2 (6 bases). Trimming took off 9 bases at V and 6 bases at J, with 19 bases between the two ends. This CDR3 spans 14 amino acids. Germline values: CDR1 SNHLY, CDR2 FYNNEI. The CDR3: CARGGDLPIDTQYF. The CDR3 region has the DNA TGTGCCAGGGGCGGGGACCTCCCCATCGATACGCAGTATTTT.

This clonotype was detected once. This CDR3 fails to terminate in the conserved phenylalanine or tryptophan, so it likely reflects a read error. The chain couples TRBV20-1 to TRBJ1-4, with a tentative D call TRBD1 (6 bases). This CDR3 contains 11 residues. V lost 6 bases and J 11 bases, leaving 13 bases between the germline ends. CDR1 is DFQATT and CDR2 is SNEGSKA in the germline V gene (reference sequence). The CDR3 loop reads CSAGDTLKLFC. CDR3 sequence (DNA): TGCAGTGCGGGGGACACCTTGAAACTGTTTTGT.

Concerning this clonotype itself: Sequence at one end of the junction differs from germline and may be a read error. CDR3 amino acids: CASSYSKGSRESPLHF. The CDR3 bases are TGTGCCAGCAGTTACTCAAAAGGGAGTCGGGAGTCACCCCTACACTTT. V is TRBV6-2 or TRBV6-3 and J is TRBJ1-6; no definite D call. CDR3 size: 16 residues. Germline loops: CDR1 MNHEY, CDR2 SVGEGT.

This clonotype has a count of ten or more. V usage is TRBV19 and J usage is TRBJ1-1, with 7 bases identical to TRBD1. J lost 1 base, V lost 6 bases, and 8 bases had no gene match. The CDR3 covers 15 residues. Looked up from germline, CDR1 is LNHDA and CDR2 is SQIVND (reference sequence). The CDR3 region is CASRADRPWNTEAFF. For the CDR3, the DNA is TGTGCCAGTAGAGCGGACAGGCCCTGGAACACTGAAGCTTTCTTT.

This clonotype was found many times. V usage is TRBV5-6 and J usage is TRBJ1-6; no clear D gene. Between the trimmed V and J ends, which lost 0 bases and 7 bases, there was a span of 17 bases. The CDR3 loop spans 17 amino acids. CDR1 is SGHDT, CDR2 YYEEEE, per germline. This CDR3 reads CASSLALSTDRNSPLHF. CDR3 nucleotide sequence: TGTGCCAGCAGCTTGGCCCTCTCCACCGACCGAAATTCACCCCTCCACTTT.

This clonotype was counted many times. The rearrangement joins TRBV10-1 to TRBJ2-1; 10 nucleotides line up with TRBD2. This CDR3 region has 15 residues. In germline, CDR1 is WNHNN, CDR2 SYGVQD (reference sequence). The ends lost 4 bases at V and 7 bases at J; junction bases unmatched: 7. CDR3 coding DNA: TGCGCCAGCAGTGCAAGCGGGGGGGCAGGAAATGAGCAGTTCTTC. Its translation is CASSASGGAGNEQFF.

This clonotype was observed many times. This chain joins TRBV7-9 and TRBJ1-2; D remains unclear. The CDR3 is made up of 15 amino acids. Germline V CDR1 and CDR2: SEHNR, FQNEAQ (reference sequence). V lost 5 bases to trimming and J lost 8 bases, with 21 bases between them. The CDR3 bases are TGTGCCAGCAGCCACGTTCGCGCCAGAGGAGGCGGCTACACCTTC. Protein sequence: CASSHVRARGGGYTF.

This clonotype was counted at least ten times. The chain joins TRBV6-6 to TRBJ2-3; D is possibly TRBD2 (5 bases). The germline CDR1 and CDR2 sequences are MNHNY and SVGAGI (reference sequence). Between the trimmed V and J ends, which lost 6 bases and 0 bases, there was a span of 13 bases. CDR3 length: 15 residues. CDR3 DNA: TGTGCCAGCAGAACCCCTGGGAGAAGCACAGATACGCAGTATTTT. Translating gives CASRTPGRSTDTQYF.

Ten or more counts support this clonotype. The chain is built from TRBV5-1 and TRBJ1-3; 8 nucleotides align to TRBD1. Trimming cost V 4 bases and J 3 bases; bases outside gene matches: 6. Germline CDR1 is SGHRS and CDR2 is YFSETQ. The CDR3 has 15 residues. As DNA, the CDR3 is TGCGCCAGCAGCAATGGACAGGGTGGTGGAAACACCATATATTTT. It encodes CASSNGQGGGNTIYF.